These 4 T cell receptor beta chains were sequenced from one sample in a study of T cells in Graves' hyperthyroidism and ophthalmopathy (dated by TCRdb to about 2019). Libraries were prepared through multiplex PCR. TCRdb shows the sequencer as Illumina HiSeq 2000. The TCR beta CDR3 regions were amplified from RNA transcripts. The TCR CDR3 was subjected to a first round of RT-PCR using the HTBI primer set and the Qiagen OneStep RT-PCR kit. TCRdb redid the processing of the public reads, applying fastp at Q25 and MiXCR, and retained in-frame beta chains. Every distinct CDR3 protein forms one entry, paired with its most common genes and DNA. This sample holds 490,000 or so distinct CDR3 sequences; approximately 48% were observed only once. The ten largest make up 44% of the sample. The sample consisted of peripheral blood or thyroid tissue (not recorded which). These receptor sequences come from an adult woman with Graves' disease, either hyperthyroidism or ophthalmopathy (not recorded which).

This clonotype was counted only a few times. This may arise from a read error, as a much more abundant clone is one base away. V is TRBV4-3 and J is TRBJ1-1, with D uncertain. This CDR3 contains 13 residues. Germline CDR1 and CDR2: LGHNA and YSLEER. V was clipped by 4 bases and J by 5 bases, with 11 bases between them. CDR3 sequence: CASSRSRRTEAFF. Written as DNA, the CDR3 is TGCGCCAGCAGCCGATCCCGACGGACTGAAGCTTTCTTT.

V usage is TRBV29-1 and J usage is TRBJ2-3, with 9 bases fitting TRBD2. The germline CDR1 and CDR2 sequences are SQVTM and ANQGSEA. The CDR3 has 13 amino acids. The V segment lost 4 bases and the J segment 2 bases; nucleotides outside the gene matches: 1. The CDR3 DNA sequence: TGCAGCGTTGGACTAGCGGTCACAGATACGCAGTATTTT. This translates into CSVGLAVTDTQYF.

This clonotype turned up a few times. The chain couples TRBV29-1 to TRBJ2-7; 8 nucleotides match TRBD1. CDR1 is SQVTM, CDR2 ANQGSEA, per germline. The CDR3 totals 15 residues. V dropped 7 bases and J dropped 4; count of bases not matched to a gene: 15. The DNA for the CDR3 is TGCAGCGCCCAAGGGTCCCAGGGGGCCATGTACGAGCAGTACTTC. Translating gives CSAQGSQGAMYEQYF.

This clonotype was seen only a few times. Given a much more abundant clone one base away, this may be a read error. The chain recombines TRBV29-1 with TRBJ1-2; D is uncertain. The CDR3 loop spans 12 amino acids. The germline V gene has CDR1 SQVTM and CDR2 ANQGSEA. V lost 2 bases to trimming and J lost 8 bases, with 12 bases between them. The CDR3, as DNA: TGCAGCGTTGAATCCAAGGCTCGGGGCTACACCTTC. Translated, it gives CSVESKARGYTF.